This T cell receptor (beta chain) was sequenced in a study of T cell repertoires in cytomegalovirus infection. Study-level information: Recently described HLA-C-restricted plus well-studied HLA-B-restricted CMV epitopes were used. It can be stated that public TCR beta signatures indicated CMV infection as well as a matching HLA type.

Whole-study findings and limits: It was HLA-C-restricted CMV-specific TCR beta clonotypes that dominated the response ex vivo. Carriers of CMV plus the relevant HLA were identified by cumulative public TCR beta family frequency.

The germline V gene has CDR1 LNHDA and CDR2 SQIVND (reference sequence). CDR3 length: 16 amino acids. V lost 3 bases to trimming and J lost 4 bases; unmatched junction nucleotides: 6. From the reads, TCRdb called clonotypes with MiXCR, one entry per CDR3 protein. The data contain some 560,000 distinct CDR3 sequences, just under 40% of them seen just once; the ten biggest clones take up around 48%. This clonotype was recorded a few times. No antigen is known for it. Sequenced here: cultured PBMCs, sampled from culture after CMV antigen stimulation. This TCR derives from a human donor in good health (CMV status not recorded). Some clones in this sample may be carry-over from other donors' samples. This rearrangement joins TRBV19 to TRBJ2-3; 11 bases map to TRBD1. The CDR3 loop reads CASSMRTGGLPDTQYF. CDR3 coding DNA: TGTGCCAGTAGTATGAGGACAGGGGGCCTTCCAGATACGCAGTATTTT.